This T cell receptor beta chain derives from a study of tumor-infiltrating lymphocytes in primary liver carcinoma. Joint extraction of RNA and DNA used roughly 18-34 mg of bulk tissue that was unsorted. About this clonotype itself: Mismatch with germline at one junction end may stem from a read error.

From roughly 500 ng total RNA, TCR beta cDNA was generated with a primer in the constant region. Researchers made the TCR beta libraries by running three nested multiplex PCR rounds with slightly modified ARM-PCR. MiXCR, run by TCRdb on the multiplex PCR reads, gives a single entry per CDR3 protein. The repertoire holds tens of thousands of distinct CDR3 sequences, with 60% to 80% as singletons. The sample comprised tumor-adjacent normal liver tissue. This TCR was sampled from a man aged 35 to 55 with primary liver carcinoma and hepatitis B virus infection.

The CDR3 here is CASSLRTGGSADTQYF. DNA for the CDR3: TGCGCCAGCAGCTTGAGGACGGGCGGCAGCGCAGATACGCAATATTTT. This sequence joins TRBV5-1 and TRBJ2-3; no clear D. The CDR3 spans 16 residues. Germline V gives CDR1 SGHRS, CDR2 YFSETQ.